This entry is about one TCR beta chain. Its antigen is not identified. The sample contains more than one DNA sequence encoding this CDR3. Here immunoSEQ multiplex PCR was the method, and the copy in TCRdb shows in-frame clones only, minus some. The table includes around 100,000 clones, roughly four fifths detected once. The sample is drawn from a study of T cell responses to AZD1222 COVID-19 vaccine. The study, taken as a whole, reports: Increased Spike-specific TCR breadth and depth were observed after two AZD1222 doses.

Trimming pared 2 bases from V and 5 bases from J, leaving 0 bases between. Looked up from germline, CDR1 is MDHEN and CDR2 is SYDVKM. The CDR3 spans 11 residues. Sample: peripheral blood, taken on day 0 of AZD1222 vaccination. The origin of this receptor is an adult in good health. The chain uses TRBV28 and TRBJ1-4; D gene uncertain. The CDR3 sequence is CASSLNEKLFF. DNA of the CDR3: TGTGCCAGCAGTTTAAATGAAAAACTGTTTTTT.